These 27 T cell receptor beta chains were sequenced from one sample in a study of patients and donors after allogeneic stem cell transplantation. TCRdb independently ran MiXCR on the RT-PCR reads; one entry per CDR3 protein. The table records some 960,000 distinct CDR3 sequences, more than 15% of them present only once. Material for sequencing was blood, either unsorted or a sorted T cell fraction (not recorded which). These receptors all come from a human donor who was either an allogeneic HSCT recipient or a stem cell or donor lymphocyte infusion donor (not recorded which). It is not recorded whose cells these are; they may come from a transplant donor.

The sample holds a few counts of this clonotype. The chain has TRBV4-3 and TRBJ1-2; D is unclear. In germline, CDR1 is LGHNA, CDR2 YSLEER. The CDR3 has 18 amino acids. V lost 0 bases, J lost 7 bases, and 24 bases lay in between. CDR3 in amino acids: CASSQDSASRYRASGYTF. As DNA, the CDR3 is TGCGCCAGCAGCCAAGATTCGGCTAGCAGGTATCGGGCTAGTGGCTACACCTTC.

This clonotype was found a few times. This CDR3 is CASSLTRRGLLSSGANVLTF. In DNA form, the CDR3 reads TGTGCCAGCAGTTTAACCCGCAGGGGGCTACTAAGCTCTGGGGCCAACGTCCTGACTTTC. The chain is built from TRBV12-3 or TRBV12-4 and TRBJ2-6; TRBD1 matches at 8 bases. The ends lost 2 bases at V and 0 bases at J; junction bases unmatched: 12. The CDR3 extends over 20 amino acids.

CDR3 protein: CASSSWGSGGLGEQFF. In nucleotides, the CDR3 is TGTGCCAGCAGCTCGTGGGGGTCAGGGGGACTGGGCGAGCAGTTCTTC. The rearrangement joins TRBV7-2 to TRBJ2-1; the D gene is possibly TRBD1 (7 bases). The CDR3 consists of 16 residues. Germline V gene sequence: CDR1 SGHTA, CDR2 FQGNSA. Deletions cut 4 bases from V and 10 bases from J, with 23 bases between.

The chain carries TRBV10-3 and TRBJ1-4, with 12 bases matching TRBD1. CDR3 size: 14 residues. CDR1 is ENHRY, CDR2 SYGVKD, per germline. The ends lost 6 bases at V and 8 bases at J; junction bases unmatched: 4. CDR3 bases: TGTGCCATCAGCACCGGGACAGGGGGCGAAAAACTGTTTTTT. Encoded protein: CAISTGTGGEKLFF.

This clonotype has just a few counts. The gene calls are TRBV5-1 and TRBJ1-4, with D perhaps matching TRBD1 (5 bases). This CDR3 comprises 14 residues. V dropped 2 bases and J dropped 4 bases, with 9 bases sitting between them. In germline, CDR1 is SGHRS, CDR2 YFSETQ. CDR3 nucleotides: TGCGCCAGCAGCTTTACAGGTCTTAATGAAAAACTGTTTTTT. Protein product: CASSFTGLNEKLFF. Drawing the rest from reference TRBV5-1 and TRBJ1-4, the complete variable domain is KAGVTQTPRYLIKTRGQQVTLSCSPISGHRSVSWYQQTPGQGLQFLFEYFSETQRNKGNFPGRFSGRQFSNSRSEMNVSTLELGDSALYLCASSFTGLNEKLFFGSGTQLSVL.

The sample holds a few counts of this clonotype. This chain links TRBV12-3 or TRBV12-4 with TRBJ1-1; TRBD1 might be the D (5 bases). CDR3 length: 15 amino acids. The ends were cut back, 3 bases at V and 2 bases at J, with 13 bases in the middle. The CDR3 DNA is TGTGCCAGCAGTTTTCGGGGGATACTAAACACTGAAGCTTTCTTT. It codes for CASSFRGILNTEAFF.

The chain uses TRBV24-1 and TRBJ1-3, with TRBD1 matching over 7 bases. Germline CDR1 is KGHDR and CDR2 is SFDVKD. This CDR3 spans 16 amino acids. With V trimmed by 3 bases and J by 4 bases, 8 bases remained unmatched. This CDR3 reads CATSDASTGFGNTIYF. The CDR3 bases are TGTGCCACCAGTGATGCCTCGACAGGGTTCGGAAACACCATATATTTT.

This clonotype was recorded many times. V gene TRBV20-1 combines with J gene TRBJ2-1, with no clear D. The germline V and J ends were trimmed by 3 bases and 3 bases, with 0 bases remaining between them. CDR1 is DFQATT, CDR2 SNEGSKA, per germline (reference sequence). This CDR3 region has 10 residues. As DNA, the CDR3 is TGCAGTGCTAGCTACAATGAGCAGTTCTTC. This translates into CSASYNEQFF.

The J gene is TRBJ1-2, the V gene TRBV19, with D possibly matching TRBD1 (6 bases). The germline V gene encodes CDR1 LNHDA and CDR2 SQIVND (reference sequence). The CDR3 is made up of 17 amino acids. The V end was cut by 5 bases, the J end by 6 bases, with 25 bases between. This CDR3 is CASSWSGHWLRGDGYTF. CDR3 nucleotide sequence: TGTGCCAGTAGTTGGTCGGGACACTGGCTCCGAGGGGATGGCTACACCTTC.

The chain is built from TRBV12-3 or TRBV12-4 and TRBJ1-2; tentatively, D is TRBD1 (5 bases). Trimming removed 6 bases at V and 10 bases at J, with 12 bases between. This CDR3 contains 11 residues. The DNA for the CDR3 is TGTGCCAGCAGAGACAGATTCTACTACACCTTC. Amino acid sequence: CASRDRFYYTF.

Only a few counts were recorded for this clonotype. The chain uses TRBV7-9 and TRBJ2-5; possibly TRBD2 for D (6 bases). The CDR3 loop spans 16 amino acids. Trimming removed 5 bases at V and 2 bases at J, with 18 bases between. Germline V gives CDR1 SEHNR, CDR2 FQNEAQ (reference sequence). The CDR3, as DNA: TGTGCCAGCAGCCTCCCTGCGGGGACCGTACAAGAGACCCAGTACTTC. This sequence encodes CASSLPAGTVQETQYF.

At least ten counts were recorded for this clonotype. CDR3 sequence: CASTAPELQSNEQFF. The CDR3 DNA sequence: TGTGCCAGCACGGCCCCTGAGTTACAAAGCAATGAGCAGTTCTTC. This chain links TRBV28 with TRBJ2-1; D ambiguous. Trimming took 7 bases from V and 6 from J, leaving 19 bases between them. This CDR3 comprises 15 residues. Per germline, CDR1 MDHEN and CDR2 SYDVKM.

This clonotype occurred a few times. This chain joins TRBV6-1 and TRBJ2-2; the D is unclear. The CDR3 is 16 amino acids. CDR1 MNHNS and CDR2 SASEGT come from the germline V gene. Between the trimmed V and J ends, which lost 5 bases and 0 bases, there was a span of 13 bases. CDR3 nucleotides: TGTGCCAGCAGTCCATCGGCGGAATCGAACACCGGGGAGCTGTTTTTT. It specifies CASSPSAESNTGELFF.

The genes are TRBV5-1 and TRBJ2-7; 14 nucleotides align to TRBD2. Germline V CDR1 and CDR2: SGHRS, YFSETQ. The CDR3 spans 15 residues. V lost 4 bases and J lost 3; bases outside the gene matches: 3. CDR3 DNA: TGCGCCAGCAGCGAGGGACTAGCGGGAGACTACGAGCAGTACTTC. This gives the protein CASSEGLAGDYEQYF.

This rearrangement joins TRBV5-1 to TRBJ2-2, with 14 bases fitting TRBD2. The V and J ends lost 4 bases and 6 bases, in that order; junction bases with no gene match: 2. The CDR3 extends over 15 amino acids. The germline V gene has CDR1 SGHRS and CDR2 YFSETQ. CDR3 DNA: TGCGCCAGCAGCGGGACTAGCGGGAGAGCCGGGGAGCTGTTTTTT. Amino acid sequence: CASSGTSGRAGELFF.

As DNA, the CDR3 is TGTGCCACCAGTGATTCCAGGGGAGATACCTACGAGCAGTACTTC. Amino acid sequence: CATSDSRGDTYEQYF. The V call is TRBV24-1, the J call TRBJ2-7, with D maybe TRBD1 (6 bases). V dropped 2 bases and J dropped 2 bases, with 12 bases sitting between them. CDR1 KGHDR and CDR2 SFDVKD come from the germline V gene. The CDR3 sequence is 15 residues long.

This clonotype appeared many times. This sequence joins TRBV7-2 and TRBJ1-3; TRBD1 aligns across 8 bases. CDR1 and CDR2 from the germline V gene are SGHTA and FQGNSA. This CDR3 has 12 residues. Trimming took 5 bases from V and 7 from J; bases not matched to a gene: 1. This chain's CDR3 is CASSRQGNTIYF. The CDR3 DNA reads TGTGCCAGCAGCCGACAGGGGAACACCATATATTTT.

The V gene is TRBV3-1, the J gene TRBJ2-2; D is unclear. Germline V gene sequence: CDR1 LGHDT, CDR2 YNNKEL (reference sequence). There are 14 residues in the CDR3. The V end lost 4 bases, the J end lost 5 bases, and 11 bases lay between the germline ends. CDR3 DNA: TGTGCCAGCAGCCCGCGTAGCTGGACCGGGGAGCTGTTTTTT. Its translation is CASSPRSWTGELFF.

The chain uses TRBV2 and TRBJ2-1; the match to TRBD2 covers 16 bases. Germline loops: CDR1 SNHLY, CDR2 FYNNEI. This CDR3 spans 17 amino acids. The ends lost 6 bases at V and 6 bases at J; junction bases unmatched: 8. CDR3 in DNA: TGTGCCAGCAGCGCCGGGACTAGCGGGAGGGCCCTCAATGAGCAGTTCTTC. Translating it yields CASSAGTSGRALNEQFF.

This clonotype was counted between two and nine times. The chain employs TRBV12-3 or TRBV12-4 and TRBJ2-1; 7 positions agree with TRBD1. J lost 4 bases, V lost 5 bases, and 8 bases had no gene match. This CDR3 is 15 amino acids long. The CDR3 protein is CASSPRDRKYNEQFF. The CDR3 DNA sequence: TGTGCCAGCAGTCCCCGGGACAGAAAATACAATGAGCAGTTCTTC.

This clonotype was observed many times. The V and J genes are TRBV5-6 and TRBJ2-2; D perhaps matches TRBD1 (6 bases). Germline lookup yields CDR1 SGHDT and CDR2 YYEEEE. V was clipped by 4 bases and J by 4 bases, with 14 bases between them. This CDR3 contains 15 residues. CDR3 DNA: TGTGCCAGCAGCGTACCCGGGACAACCACCGGGGAGCTGTTTTTT. The encoded protein is CASSVPGTTTGELFF.

The chain links TRBV20-1 to TRBJ2-3; 8 positions match TRBD2. Per germline, CDR1 DFQATT and CDR2 SNEGSKA (reference sequence). With V trimmed by 4 bases and J by 2 bases, 8 bases remained unmatched. This CDR3 has 15 residues. CDR3 DNA sequence: TGCAGTGCTAAGGACTGGCGGGGGGTCACAGATACGCAGTATTTT. Amino acid sequence: CSAKDWRGVTDTQYF.

This chain joins TRBV20-1 and TRBJ2-5; weak D call: TRBD2 (7 bases). V dropped 0 bases and J dropped 0 bases, with 14 bases sitting between them. The CDR3 has 16 amino acids. Germline values: CDR1 DFQATT, CDR2 SNEGSKA (reference sequence). The CDR3 here is CSARDPRGAYQETQYF. The CDR3 bases are TGCAGTGCTAGAGATCCACGGGGGGCATACCAAGAGACCCAGTACTTC.

The chain carries TRBV29-1 and TRBJ1-1; D remains ambiguous. This CDR3 contains 11 residues. Germline assignment: CDR1 SQVTM and CDR2 ANQGSEA. Trimming removed 7 bases from V and 3 bases from J, with 9 bases in between. CDR3 protein: CSAVRDTEAFF. CDR3 DNA sequence: TGCAGCGCCGTTCGGGACACTGAAGCTTTCTTT.

This clonotype turned up a few times. This chain connects TRBV5-1 to TRBJ2-3; 11 bases line up with TRBD2. CDR1 SGHRS and CDR2 YFSETQ come from the germline V gene. Losses at the gene ends were 0 bases for V and 4 bases for J; bases not matched to a gene: 7. The CDR3 is 17 amino acids. CDR3 in DNA: TGCGCCAGCAGCTTGGCCTTACTAGCGGGAGCGTCAGATACGCAGTATTTT. Translated, it gives CASSLALLAGASDTQYF.

This clonotype was counted a few times. The genes are TRBV24-1 and TRBJ2-5; D might be TRBD1 (5 bases). CDR1 is KGHDR, CDR2 SFDVKD, per germline. This CDR3 is 16 amino acids long. V gave up 1 base and J gave up 4 bases, with 15 bases separating them. The CDR3 here is CATSDFKPGTGETQYF. DNA of the CDR3: TGTGCCACCAGTGATTTTAAACCAGGTACAGGAGAGACCCAGTACTTC.

The table lists this clonotype with a count of one. This chain uses TRBV6-1 with TRBJ1-2; possible D gene TRBD1, 6 bases. Germline V gene sequence: CDR1 MNHNS, CDR2 SASEGT. Trimming took 6 bases from V and 5 from J, leaving 16 bases between them. This CDR3 is 14 amino acids long. The CDR3 reads CASRVPGQVYGYTF. For the CDR3, the DNA is TGTGCCAGCAGGGTACCGGGACAAGTTTATGGCTACACCTTC.